The clone carrying this T cell receptor (beta chain) was counted many times. Antigen: not known. The V end lost 1 base, the J end lost 4 bases, and 14 bases lay between the germline ends. Germline V gives CDR1 SGHTA, CDR2 FQGNSA. The length of the CDR3 is 16 residues. 5'RACE template switching added a universal primer site and UMIs to TCR cDNA. A single record per CDR3 protein comes from TCRdb applying MiXCR to the 5' RACE reads. The repertoire includes 200,000 to 300,000 distinct CDR3 sequences, 3.6% of them detected once, and under 20% sits in the top ten. This sample is drawn from a study of T cells after yellow fever vaccination. Notes on the study in general: Repertoires sorted by FACS could include abundant clonotypes that are contaminants from the bulk population. There was a small share of clonotypes that showed up in both the CD4 and CD8 compartments. Post-booster repertoires again held most primary-vaccination clones (about 96% CD4, just under 90% CD8).

This receptor was identified in a man younger than 30 who received the YFV17D yellow fever vaccine. Sample: PBMCs, taken 15 days after the yellow fever booster vaccination. The rearrangement links TRBV7-2 to TRBJ1-5, with unresolved D. CDR3 in amino acids: CASSLDHGNGNQPQHF. Here the CDR3 DNA reads TGTGCCAGCAGCTTAGATCACGGAAATGGGAATCAGCCCCAGCATTTT.